The 21 T cell receptor beta chains below all came from one sample that was sequenced in a study of blood T cells in healthy people across ages. Then a second PCR, running roughly 6 to 12 cycles, was carried out with a sample-barcoded 5' primer and a J-beta primer mix. TCRdb reprocessed the 5' RACE reads with MiXCR, giving one entry per CDR3 protein. Here the sample spans 790,000 or so distinct CDR3 sequences, approximately 60% being singletons. Specimen: blood. The receptors derive from a man aged 40-55 years in good health.

The chain has TRBV18 and TRBJ1-2, with TRBD1 identical over 8 bases. Germline CDR1 is KGHSH and CDR2 is LQKENI. There are 14 residues in the CDR3. Germline trimming cut 3 bases from V and 7 bases from J; bases unmatched to any gene: 7. The CDR3 sequence: CASSPQDRAAGYTF. In nucleotides, the CDR3 is TGTGCCAGCTCACCGCAGGACAGGGCGGCTGGCTACACCTTC. Full variable domain (rest looked up from reference TRBV18 and TRBJ1-2): NAGVMQNPRHLVRRRGQEARLRCSPMKGHSHVYWYRQLPEEGLKFMVYLQKENIIDESGMPKERFSAEFPKEGPSILRIQQVVRGDSAAYFCASSPQDRAAGYTFGSGTRLTVV.

This clonotype has a single count. The chain recombines TRBV9 with TRBJ1-1; no clear D. The V gene's germline CDR1 is SGDLS and CDR2 YYNGEE. The CDR3 spans 14 residues. Trimming stripped 0 bases from V and 5 bases from J, with 11 bases between. CDR3 residues: CASSVESGSTEAFF. Written as DNA, the CDR3 is TGTGCCAGCAGCGTAGAGTCGGGCTCAACTGAAGCTTTCTTT.

V gene TRBV7-3 combines with J gene TRBJ2-6; D may be TRBD2 (5 bases). Germline V gene lookup returns CDR1 SGHTA and CDR2 FQGTGA. Between the trimmed V and J ends, which lost 4 bases and 0 bases, there was a span of 16 bases. This CDR3 comprises 18 residues. The CDR3 DNA follows: TGTGCCAGCAGCTCCAATAGCCCTCGGGGCTCTGGGGCCAACGTCCTGACTTTC. This codes for CASSSNSPRGSGANVLTF.

V gene TRBV27 combines with J gene TRBJ2-1; no definite D call. V shed 8 bases and J shed 10 bases, with 21 bases lying between them. This CDR3 region has 14 residues. Per the germline V gene, CDR1 is MNHEY and CDR2 is SMNVEV (reference sequence). CDR3 protein: CASPPYDSIGEQFF. In nucleotides, the CDR3 is TGTGCCAGCCCCCCCTACGACTCAATCGGGGAGCAGTTCTTC.

The chain is built from TRBV12-3 or TRBV12-4 and TRBJ2-1, with D perhaps being TRBD1 or TRBD2 (5 bases each). V shed 6 bases and J shed 0 bases, with 12 bases lying between them. The CDR3 runs 15 residues. The CDR3 loop is CASRGREHSYNEQFF. Here the CDR3 DNA reads TGTGCCAGCAGGGGACGGGAACACTCCTACAATGAGCAGTTCTTC.

Comment on this clonotype: An end of the junction does not agree with germline; a read error may underlie this. The chain uses TRBV7-2 and TRBJ2-6; D might be TRBD1 (6 bases). Per the germline V gene, CDR1 is SGHTA and CDR2 is FQGNSA. The CDR3 loop spans 15 amino acids. In nucleotides, the CDR3 is TGTGCCCGCAGCTTAGTTTTGGGGGCGGCCAACGTCCTGACTTTC. It is translated as CARSLVLGAANVLTF.

Only a few counts were recorded for this clonotype. The gene calls are TRBV4-3 and TRBJ2-6, with 12 nucleotides matching TRBD1. V shed 4 bases and J 1 base; nucleotides not matched to a gene: 14. CDR1 and CDR2 from the germline V gene are LGHNA and YSLEER. CDR3 length: 21 amino acids. The CDR3 nucleotides are TGCGCCAGCAGCCTCGTTCACGGGACAGGGGGCGCCTCTTCTGGGGCCAACGTCCTGACTTTC. It codes for CASSLVHGTGGASSGANVLTF.

The J gene is TRBJ2-1, the V gene TRBV3-1, with D unresolved. The CDR3 length is 12 residues. Trimming shortened V by 4 bases and J by 10 bases, and 11 bases separated the two germline ends. Germline V lookup: CDR1 LGHDT, CDR2 YNNKEL (reference sequence). CDR3 in DNA: TGTGCCAGCAGCCCCCAGGAGCGAGAGCAGTTCTTC. The encoded protein is CASSPQEREQFF.

The chain uses TRBV24-1 and TRBJ2-7; D is unclear. Germline assignment: CDR1 KGHDR and CDR2 SFDVKD. The CDR3 has 16 amino acids. V lost 1 base, J lost 0 bases, and 12 bases lay in between. The CDR3 DNA sequence: TGTGCCACCAGTGATTTAAACAGAATTTACTCCTACGAGCAGTACTTC. The encoded protein is CATSDLNRIYSYEQYF.

The V and J genes are TRBV20-1 and TRBJ2-1, with a weak D call TRBD2 (6 bases). Matching the DNA end better, TRBJ2-7 makes the J call doubtful. This CDR3 region has 15 residues. Germline CDR1 reads DFQATT; CDR2 reads SNEGSKA (reference sequence). The CDR3 here is CSARVSGTHNNEQYF. The DNA for the CDR3 is TGCAGTGCTAGAGTGTCCGGGACTCACAACAATGAGCAGTACTTC.

This clonotype has only a few counts. The chain employs TRBV12-3 or TRBV12-4 and TRBJ2-3, with D uncertain. V lost 2 bases and J lost 8, with 14 bases in between. The CDR3 runs 14 residues. The CDR3 nucleotides read TGTGCCAGCAGTTTAACGCACCCTACCGGTACGCAGTATTTT. Translated: CASSLTHPTGTQYF.

The CDR3 spells CASSELGQGARNEQFF. DNA for the CDR3: TGTGCCAGCAGTGAGTTAGGACAGGGGGCGCGGAATGAGCAGTTCTTC. The rearrangement uses TRBV6-2 or TRBV6-3 and TRBJ2-1; 11 bases line up with TRBD1. The CDR3 is 16 amino acids. Trimming took 5 bases from V and 7 from J; bases not matched to a gene: 10. CDR1 and CDR2 (germline): MNHEY, SVGEGT.

The chain employs TRBV6-5 and TRBJ2-1; weak D call: TRBD1 (6 bases). CDR1 is MNHEY and CDR2 is SVGAGI in the germline V gene. V gave up 0 bases and J gave up 8 bases, with 14 bases separating them. CDR3 size: 15 residues. This chain's CDR3 is CASSYSRGQGDEQFF. CDR3 DNA sequence: TGTGCCAGCAGTTACTCCCGGGGACAAGGGGATGAGCAGTTCTTC.

This clonotype turned up a few times. The chain uses TRBV20-1 and TRBJ2-7; D perhaps matches TRBD2 (7 bases). Germline V gene sequence: CDR1 DFQATT, CDR2 SNEGSKA (reference sequence). This CDR3 has 13 residues. V was cut by 6 bases and J by 1 base, with 13 bases left in between. The CDR3 protein is CSALAGASYEQYF. The CDR3 DNA reads TGCAGTGCCCTGGCGGGGGCGTCCTACGAGCAGTACTTC.

The V call is TRBV6-2 or TRBV6-3, the J call TRBJ2-1; 7 bases match TRBD2. Germline V gene lookup returns CDR1 MNHEY and CDR2 SVGEGT. This CDR3 region has 21 residues. The trim removed 0 bases at V and 0 bases at J, leaving 17 bases unmatched. The CDR3 DNA reads as TGTGCCAGCAGTTACTCGTCAAGTGGCGGGAGACATCTGAGCTCCTACAATGAGCAGTTCTTC. Amino acid sequence: CASSYSSSGGRHLSSYNEQFF.

This clonotype has at least ten counts. This sequence joins TRBV27 and TRBJ2-4; no clear D gene. This CDR3 is built from 13 residues. The ends were cut back, 5 bases at V and 0 bases at J, with 5 bases in the middle. Germline values: CDR1 MNHEY, CDR2 SMNVEV (reference sequence). The CDR3 sequence is CASSSLAKNIQYF. DNA of the CDR3: TGTGCCAGCAGTAGCCTAGCCAAAAACATTCAGTACTTC.

The rearrangement uses TRBV28 and TRBJ1-2; TRBD1 is a possible D gene (5 bases). CDR1 and CDR2 (germline): MDHEN, SYDVKM. The CDR3 contains 16 residues. V gave up 7 bases and J gave up 5 bases, with 23 bases separating them. CDR3 nucleotide sequence: TGTGCCAGCACCCGGACCGTCCCCAGGGTTCCATATGGCTACACCTTC. It is translated as CASTRTVPRVPYGYTF.

The V and J genes are TRBV5-1 and TRBJ2-7, with 9 bases that match TRBD1. The CDR3 has 15 residues. The V segment lost 1 base and the J segment 0 bases; nucleotides outside the gene matches: 2. From germline, CDR1 is SGHRS and CDR2 YFSETQ. The CDR3 here is CASSLKTGGSYEQYF. The CDR3 nucleotides read TGCGCCAGCAGCTTGAAGACAGGGGGCTCCTACGAGCAGTACTTC.

The chain is built from TRBV12-3 or TRBV12-4 and TRBJ2-5, with no clear D. The CDR3 length is 13 residues. Trimming took 5 bases from V and 5 from J, leaving 12 bases between them. CDR3 sequence reads: CASSVVAKETQYF. The CDR3 nucleotides read TGTGCCAGCAGTGTGGTTGCCAAGGAGACCCAGTACTTC.

The J gene is TRBJ2-5, the V gene TRBV4-3, with D unresolved. The V and J ends lost 3 bases and 8 bases respectively, with 16 bases between them. CDR3 length: 14 amino acids. From germline, CDR1 is LGHNA and CDR2 YSLEER. As DNA, the CDR3 is TGCGCCAGCAGCCAGGATCCGAATTGGCAAACCCAGTACTTC. This encodes CASSQDPNWQTQYF.

The V and J genes are TRBV20-1 and TRBJ1-2; D is ambiguous. Germline assignment: CDR1 DFQATT and CDR2 SNEGSKA (reference sequence). The CDR3 length is 13 residues. Trimming removed 4 bases at V and 8 bases at J, with 17 bases between. The CDR3: CSAIGISNRGYTF. The CDR3 DNA reads as TGCAGTGCTATCGGGATCTCCAATCGGGGCTACACCTTC.